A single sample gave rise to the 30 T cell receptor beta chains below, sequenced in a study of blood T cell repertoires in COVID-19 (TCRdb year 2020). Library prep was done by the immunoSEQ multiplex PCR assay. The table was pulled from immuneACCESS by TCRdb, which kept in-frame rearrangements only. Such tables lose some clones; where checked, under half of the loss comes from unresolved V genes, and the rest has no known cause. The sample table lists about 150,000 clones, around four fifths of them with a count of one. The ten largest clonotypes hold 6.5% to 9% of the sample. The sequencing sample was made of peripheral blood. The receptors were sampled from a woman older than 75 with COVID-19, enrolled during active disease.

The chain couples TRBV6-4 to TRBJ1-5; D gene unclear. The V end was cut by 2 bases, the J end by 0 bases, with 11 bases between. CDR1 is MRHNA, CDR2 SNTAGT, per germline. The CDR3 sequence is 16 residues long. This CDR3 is CASSDGRENSNQPQHF. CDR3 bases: TGTGCCAGCAGTGACGGGAGAGAGAATAGCAATCAGCCCCAGCATTTT.

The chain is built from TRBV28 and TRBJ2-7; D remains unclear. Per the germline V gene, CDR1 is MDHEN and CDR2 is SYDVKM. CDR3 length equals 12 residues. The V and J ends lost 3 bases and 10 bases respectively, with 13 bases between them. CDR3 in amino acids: CASSFTGFEQYF. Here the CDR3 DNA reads TGTGCCAGCAGTTTCACCGGGTTTGAACAGTACTTC.

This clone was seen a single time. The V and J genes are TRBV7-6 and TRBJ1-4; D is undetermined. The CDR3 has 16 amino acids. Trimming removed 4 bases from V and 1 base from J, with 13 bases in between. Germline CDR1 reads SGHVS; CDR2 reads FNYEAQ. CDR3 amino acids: CASSSLGGLTNEKLFF. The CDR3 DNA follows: TGTGCCAGCAGCTCCCTAGGCGGGTTAACTAATGAAAAACTGTTTTTT.

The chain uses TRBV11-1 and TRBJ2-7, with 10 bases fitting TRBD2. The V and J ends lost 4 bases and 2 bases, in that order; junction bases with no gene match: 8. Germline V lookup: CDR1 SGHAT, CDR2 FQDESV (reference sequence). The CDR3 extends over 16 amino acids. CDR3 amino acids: CASSSPQRGGPYEQYF. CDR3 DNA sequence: TGTGCCAGCAGCTCCCCCCAGCGGGGGGGGCCCTACGAGCAGTACTTC.

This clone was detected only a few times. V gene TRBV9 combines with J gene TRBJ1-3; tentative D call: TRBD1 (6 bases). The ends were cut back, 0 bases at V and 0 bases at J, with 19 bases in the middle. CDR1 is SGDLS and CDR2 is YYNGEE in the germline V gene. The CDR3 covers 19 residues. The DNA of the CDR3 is TGTGCCAGCAGCGTAGGGGGGCTGGGCAGGGCATTCTCTGGAAACACCATATATTTT. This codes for CASSVGGLGRAFSGNTIYF. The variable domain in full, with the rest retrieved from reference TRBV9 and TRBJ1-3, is DSGVTQTPKHLITATGQRVTLRCSPRSGDLSVYWYQQSLDQGLQFLIQYYNGEERAKGNILERFSAQQFPDLHSELNLSSLELGDSALYFCASSVGGLGRAFSGNTIYFGEGSWLTVV.

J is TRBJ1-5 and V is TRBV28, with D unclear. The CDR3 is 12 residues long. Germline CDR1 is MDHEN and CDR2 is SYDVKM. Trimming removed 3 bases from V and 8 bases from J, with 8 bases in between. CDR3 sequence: CASSFSVEPQHF. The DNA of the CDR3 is TGTGCCAGCAGTTTTAGTGTCGAGCCCCAGCATTTT.

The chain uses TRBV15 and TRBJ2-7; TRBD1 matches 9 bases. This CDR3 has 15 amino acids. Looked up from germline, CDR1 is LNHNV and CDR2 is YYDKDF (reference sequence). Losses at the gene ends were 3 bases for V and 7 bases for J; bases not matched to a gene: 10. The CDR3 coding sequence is TGTGCCACCAGCAGCCGGGACAGGGATTCGGCAGAGCAGTACTTC. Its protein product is CATSSRDRDSAEQYF.

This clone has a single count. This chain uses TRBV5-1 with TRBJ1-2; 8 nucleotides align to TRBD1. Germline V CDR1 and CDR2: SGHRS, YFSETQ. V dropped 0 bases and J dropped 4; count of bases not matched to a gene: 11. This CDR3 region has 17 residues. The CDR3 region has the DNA TGCGCCAGCAGCTTGGACACTCAGGGGGCGTATGGCTATGGCTACACCTTC. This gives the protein CASSLDTQGAYGYGYTF.

This CDR3 is CASSRAPNTGELFF. CDR3 DNA sequence: TGTGCCAGCAGCCGAGCACCTAACACCGGGGAGCTGTTTTTT. The chain has TRBV3-1 (or the pseudogene TRBV3-2) and TRBJ2-2, with D hard to call. V lost 4 bases and J lost 2, with 8 bases in between. CDR1 is LGHDT, CDR2 YNNKEL, per germline (reference sequence). There are 14 residues in the CDR3.

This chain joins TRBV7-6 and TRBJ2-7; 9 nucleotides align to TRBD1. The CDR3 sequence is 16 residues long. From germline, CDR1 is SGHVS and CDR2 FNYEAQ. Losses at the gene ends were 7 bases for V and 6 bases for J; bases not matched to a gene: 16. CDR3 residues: CASTRNRGRWVAEQYF. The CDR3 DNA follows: TGTGCCAGCACCCGTAACAGGGGGCGTTGGGTCGCCGAGCAGTACTTC.

CDR3 coding DNA: TGTGCCAGCACCGTAGGTAGGAGTGGCTACACCTTC. Encoded protein: CASTVGRSGYTF. The gene calls are TRBV2 and TRBJ1-2; D not certain. The length of the CDR3 is 12 residues. CDR1 and CDR2 from the germline V gene are SNHLY and FYNNEI. The ends were cut back, 7 bases at V and 7 bases at J, with 13 bases in the middle.

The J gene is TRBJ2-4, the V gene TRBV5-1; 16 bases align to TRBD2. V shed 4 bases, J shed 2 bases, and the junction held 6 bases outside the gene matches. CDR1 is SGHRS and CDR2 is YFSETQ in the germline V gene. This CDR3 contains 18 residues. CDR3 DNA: TGCGCCAGCAGCCCGGGACTAGCGGGGGGGCCCTCCAAAAACATTCAGTACTTC. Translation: CASSPGLAGGPSKNIQYF.

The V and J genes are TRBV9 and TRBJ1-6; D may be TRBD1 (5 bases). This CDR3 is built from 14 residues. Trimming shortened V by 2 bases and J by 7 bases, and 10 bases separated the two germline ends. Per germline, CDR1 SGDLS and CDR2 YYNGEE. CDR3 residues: CASSVAGKNSPLHF. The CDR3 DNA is TGTGCCAGCAGCGTTGCAGGGAAGAATTCACCCCTCCACTTT.

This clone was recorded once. The CDR3 DNA is TGCGCCAGCAGCTCAACCTCGGGGAACACTGAAGCTTTCTTT. Protein: CASSSTSGNTEAFF. The V gene is TRBV5-1, the J gene TRBJ1-1; D ambiguous. Germline assignment: CDR1 SGHRS and CDR2 YFSETQ. The CDR3 is 14 amino acids. V lost 3 bases and J 1 base, leaving 10 bases between the germline ends.

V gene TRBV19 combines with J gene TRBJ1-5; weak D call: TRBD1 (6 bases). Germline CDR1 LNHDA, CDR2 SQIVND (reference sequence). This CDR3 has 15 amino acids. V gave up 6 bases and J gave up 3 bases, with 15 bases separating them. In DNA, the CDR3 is TGTGCCAGTAGCAGGACAGCCACTAACAATCAGCCCCAGCATTTT. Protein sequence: CASSRTATNNQPQHF.

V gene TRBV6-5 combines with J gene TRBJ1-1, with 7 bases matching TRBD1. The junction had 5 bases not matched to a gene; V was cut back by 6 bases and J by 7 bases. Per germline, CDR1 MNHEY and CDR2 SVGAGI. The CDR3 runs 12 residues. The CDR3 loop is CASRTGLFEAFF. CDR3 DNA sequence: TGTGCCAGCAGGACAGGGCTATTTGAAGCTTTCTTT.

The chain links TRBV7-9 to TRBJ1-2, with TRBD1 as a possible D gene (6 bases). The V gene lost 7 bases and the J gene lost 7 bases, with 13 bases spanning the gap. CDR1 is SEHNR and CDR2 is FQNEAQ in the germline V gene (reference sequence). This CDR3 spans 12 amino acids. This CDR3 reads CASNPNRVGYTF. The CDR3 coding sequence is TGTGCCAGCAACCCAAACAGGGTTGGCTACACCTTC.

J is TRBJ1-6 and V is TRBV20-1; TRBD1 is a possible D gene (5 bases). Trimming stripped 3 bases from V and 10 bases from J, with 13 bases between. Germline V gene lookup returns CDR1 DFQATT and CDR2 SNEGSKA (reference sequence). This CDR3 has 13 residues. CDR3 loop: CSASGQDGSPLHF. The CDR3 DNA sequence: TGCAGTGCTAGTGGACAAGATGGCTCACCCCTCCACTTT.

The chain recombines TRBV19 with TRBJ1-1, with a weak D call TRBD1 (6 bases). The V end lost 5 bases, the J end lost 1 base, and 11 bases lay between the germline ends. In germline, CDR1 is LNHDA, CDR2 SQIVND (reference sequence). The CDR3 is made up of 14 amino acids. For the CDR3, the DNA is TGTGCCAGTAGTCTTTTGACAGGGAACACTGAAGCTTTCTTT. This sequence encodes CASSLLTGNTEAFF.

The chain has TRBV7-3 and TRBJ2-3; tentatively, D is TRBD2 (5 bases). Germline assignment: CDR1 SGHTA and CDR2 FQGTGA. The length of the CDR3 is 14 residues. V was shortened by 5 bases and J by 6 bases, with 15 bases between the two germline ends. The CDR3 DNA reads TGTGCCAGCAGCCCTAGCATCACAGTGGATACGCAGTATTTT. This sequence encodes CASSPSITVDTQYF.

CDR3 sequence: CASSPADEKLFF. CDR3 sequence (DNA): TGTGCCAGCAGCCCAGCGGATGAAAAACTGTTTTTT. The V call is TRBV7-9, the J call TRBJ1-4; D is uncertain. The CDR3 has 12 residues. Germline CDR1 SEHNR, CDR2 FQNEAQ (reference sequence). Trimming pared 5 bases from V and 6 bases from J, leaving 7 bases between.

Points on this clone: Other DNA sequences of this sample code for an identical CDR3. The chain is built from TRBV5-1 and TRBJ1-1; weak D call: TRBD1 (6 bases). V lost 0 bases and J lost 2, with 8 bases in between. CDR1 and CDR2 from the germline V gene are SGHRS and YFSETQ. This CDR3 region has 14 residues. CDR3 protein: CASSLGTANTEAFF. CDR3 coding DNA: TGCGCCAGCAGCTTGGGGACAGCAAACACTGAAGCTTTCTTT.

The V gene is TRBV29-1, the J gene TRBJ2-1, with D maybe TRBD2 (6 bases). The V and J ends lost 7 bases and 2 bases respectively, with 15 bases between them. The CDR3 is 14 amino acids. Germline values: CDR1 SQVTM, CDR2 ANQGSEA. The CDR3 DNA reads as TGCAGCGCGGGGCGGGGCTGGGCCTACAATGAGCAGTTCTTC. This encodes CSAGRGWAYNEQFF.

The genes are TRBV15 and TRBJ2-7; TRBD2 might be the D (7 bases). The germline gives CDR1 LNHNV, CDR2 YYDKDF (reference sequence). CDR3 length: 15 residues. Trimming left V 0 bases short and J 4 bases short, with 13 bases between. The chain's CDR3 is CATSRDRGGGYEQYF. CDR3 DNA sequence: TGTGCCACCAGCAGAGATAGGGGAGGGGGGTACGAGCAGTACTTC.

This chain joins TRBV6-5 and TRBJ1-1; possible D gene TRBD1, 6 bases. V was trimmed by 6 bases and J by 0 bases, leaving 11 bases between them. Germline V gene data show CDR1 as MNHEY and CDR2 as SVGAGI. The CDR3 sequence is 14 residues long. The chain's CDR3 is CASRMDSMNTEAFF. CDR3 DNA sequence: TGTGCCAGCAGGATGGACAGCATGAACACTGAAGCTTTCTTT.

The CDR3 DNA follows: TGTGCCAGCAGCTTAGAAGGGGGGGCCTATGGCTACACCTTC. It codes for CASSLEGGAYGYTF. The gene calls are TRBV7-3 and TRBJ1-2; tentative D call: TRBD1 (6 bases). This CDR3 comprises 14 residues. Germline V lookup: CDR1 SGHTA, CDR2 FQGTGA. Trimming removed 2 bases at V and 4 bases at J, with 11 bases between.

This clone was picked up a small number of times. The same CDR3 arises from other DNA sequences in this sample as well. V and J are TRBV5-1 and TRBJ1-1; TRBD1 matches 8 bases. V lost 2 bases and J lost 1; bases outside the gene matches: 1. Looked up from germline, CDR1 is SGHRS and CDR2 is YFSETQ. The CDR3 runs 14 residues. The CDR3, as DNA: TGCGCCAGCAGCTTAGGGACAGGGAACACTGAAGCTTTCTTT. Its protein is CASSLGTGNTEAFF.

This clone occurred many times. The CDR3 reads CASSERQGARTEAFF. The CDR3 DNA sequence: TGTGCCAGCAGTGAAAGGCAGGGGGCGCGCACTGAAGCTTTCTTT. The chain carries TRBV2 and TRBJ1-1, with 8 bases matching TRBD1. This CDR3 is 15 amino acids long. Germline-derived CDR1 and CDR2 are SNHLY and FYNNEI. V was pared by 2 bases and J by 4 bases, with 6 bases of the junction left unmatched.

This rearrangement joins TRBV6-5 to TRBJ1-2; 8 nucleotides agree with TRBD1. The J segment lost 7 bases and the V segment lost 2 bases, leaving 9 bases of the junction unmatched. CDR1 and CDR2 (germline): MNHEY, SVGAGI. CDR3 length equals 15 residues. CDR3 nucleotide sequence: TGTGCCAGCAGTTACAGCCCGACAGGGGTCCCTGGCTACACCTTC. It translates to CASSYSPTGVPGYTF.

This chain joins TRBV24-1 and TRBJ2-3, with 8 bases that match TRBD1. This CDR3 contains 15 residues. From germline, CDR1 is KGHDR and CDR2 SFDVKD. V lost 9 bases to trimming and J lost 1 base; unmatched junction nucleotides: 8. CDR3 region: CATSPRGQGTDTQYF. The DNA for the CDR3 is TGTGCCACCTCTCCGAGGGGACAGGGCACAGATACGCAGTATTTT.